Given below is one T cell receptor (beta chain) in context. Its target is unknown. The entry originates in a study of memory CD4+ T cells and cytomegalovirus serostatus. The wider study: This sample comes from healthy Belgian adults, about nine CMV seropositive, 24 seronegative. Broader study findings: CD4+ memory repertoires contained 67 of 164 reported CMV TCRbeta sequences.

The sort gate was single viable CD3+CD4+CD8-CD45RO+ cells for memory CD4+ T cells. Germline values: CDR1 SGHTA, CDR2 FQGNSA. V dropped 5 bases and J dropped 2 bases, with 9 bases sitting between them. CDR3 length equals 13 residues. Here immunoSEQ multiplex PCR was the method, and the copy in TCRdb shows in-frame clones only, minus some. The data show some 60,000 clones, roughly 81% seen once. This chain uses TRBV7-2 with TRBJ1-2; D unclear. Sequencing used memory CD4+ T cells from blood. This TCR was recovered from an adult in good health and CMV-seronegative. CDR3 in DNA: TGTGCCAGCAGCCCGAGAACAAACTATGGCTACACCTTC. Its translation: CASSPRTNYGYTF. Variable domain in full (rest from reference TRBV7-2 and TRBJ1-2): GAGVSQSPSNKVTEKGKDVELRCDPISGHTALYWYRQSLGQGLEFLIYFQGNSAPDKSGLPSDRFSAERTGGSVSTLTIQRTQQEDSAVYLCASSPRTNYGYTFGSGTRLTVV.